This TCR beta chain was captured by sequencing in a study of radiation and T cells in renal cell carcinoma. The V end was cut by 7 bases, the J end by 0 bases, with 15 bases between. The length of the CDR3 is 15 residues. Germline CDR1 and CDR2: SGHVS and FQNEAQ. Sequenced by immunoSEQ multiplex PCR; TCRdb stores in-frame clones only, minus some. The sample includes about 150,000 clones, approximately 90% of them seen just once. Regarding time point: blood 2 weeks post-SBRT. The treatment: 15 Gy SBRT to primary tumor, nephrectomy 4 weeks later. The chain uses TRBV7-8 and TRBJ1-1, with a possible D match to TRBD1 (6 bases). This sample comprised blood, obtained from a patient whose treatment included radiotherapy and nephrectomy. The source is a woman in her fifties or sixties with renal cell carcinoma. CDR3 nucleotide sequence: TGTGCCAGCAAGAAGACAGGCCCTATGAACACTGAAGCTTTCTTT. This codes for CASKKTGPMNTEAFF.